This passage covers 25 T cell receptor beta chains from one sample sequenced in a study of control samples from healthy donors and cancer patients. The protocol was immunoSEQ multiplex PCR, while the TCRdb copy is restricted to in-frame clones and leaves out a portion. The table includes over 75,000 clones, roughly 78% detected once. Source material: blood. Source of these receptors: a man between 60 and 75 years old in good health.

V is TRBV14 and J is TRBJ2-7; D not certain. CDR3 size: 13 residues. From germline, CDR1 is SGHDN and CDR2 FVKESK. Trimming left V 4 bases short and J 7 bases short, with 14 bases between. The chain's CDR3 is CASSPARLGEQYF. The CDR3 DNA sequence: TGTGCCAGCAGCCCCGCCAGGTTAGGTGAGCAGTACTTC.

The V and J genes are TRBV7-2 and TRBJ2-5; possibly TRBD1 for D (6 bases). The CDR3 length is 20 residues. CDR1 and CDR2 from the germline V gene are SGHTA and FQGNSA. V dropped 0 bases and J dropped 0 bases, with 23 bases sitting between them. The CDR3 region is CASSLAHPIYRVSYQETQYF. DNA for the CDR3: TGTGCCAGCAGCTTAGCGCATCCAATCTACAGGGTGTCGTACCAAGAGACCCAGTACTTC.

For the CDR3, the DNA is TGTGCCAGCAGCTTGTCCGGGAACTCCTACAATGAGCAGTTCTTC. Translated, it gives CASSLSGNSYNEQFF. The rearrangement uses TRBV7-8 and TRBJ2-1, with a possible D match to TRBD2 (5 bases). The CDR3 spans 15 residues. Per germline, CDR1 SGHVS and CDR2 FQNEAQ. V was cut by 3 bases and J by 0 bases, with 9 bases left in between.

The rearrangement uses TRBV5-1 and TRBJ2-5, with a weak D call TRBD1 (6 bases). Trimming stripped 7 bases from V and 3 bases from J, with 25 bases between. The length of the CDR3 is 17 residues. The germline V gene has CDR1 SGHRS and CDR2 YFSETQ. The CDR3 reads CASGQSWGRKGEETQYF. Written as DNA, the CDR3 is TGCGCCAGCGGCCAATCCTGGGGGAGAAAGGGGGAAGAGACCCAGTACTTC.

The genes are TRBV7-5 and TRBJ2-7. TRBV7-5 is flagged as a pseudogene. CDR3 size: 13 residues. As DNA, the CDR3 is TGTGCCAGAAGTTCCCCAAAAGACCTACAGCAGTACTTC. Translating it yields CARSSPKDLQQYF.

The chain carries TRBV5-6 and TRBJ1-5, with D possibly being TRBD1 (5 bases). V was shortened by 2 bases and J by 0 bases, with 12 bases between the two germline ends. CDR1 SGHDT and CDR2 YYEEEE come from the germline V gene. The CDR3 runs to 16 residues. The CDR3 nucleotides are TGTGCCAGCAGCTTATCAGGGCTTTATAGCAATCAGCCCCAGCATTTT. The encoded protein is CASSLSGLYSNQPQHF.

This clone has more than one count but fewer than ten. The V gene is TRBV5-4, the J gene TRBJ1-6; tentatively, D is TRBD1 (5 bases). V lost 1 base and J lost 7, with 15 bases in between. Germline V gene data show CDR1 as SGHNT and CDR2 as YYREEE (reference sequence). This CDR3 has 16 amino acids. DNA of the CDR3: TGTGCCAGCAGCTTGTCTGGGGGACGGGCGAATTCACCCCTCCACTTT. It translates to CASSLSGGRANSPLHF.

This clone is a singleton in its sample. Germline and junction disagree at one end, which may indicate a read error. The V and J genes are TRBV30 and TRBJ2-7; maybe TRBD1 (5 bases). CDR1 is GTSNPN, CDR2 SVGIG, per germline (reference sequence). The CDR3 has 11 amino acids. The CDR3 nucleotides are TGTGCCTGGACCTCCCCCCTGGACATCCGCTTC. Translating it yields CAWTSPLDIRF. The full variable domain, with the rest looked up from reference TRBV30 and TRBJ2-7, is SQTIHQWPATLVQPVGSPLSLECTVEGTSNPNLYWYRQAAGRGLQLLFYSVGIGQISSEVPQNLSASRPQDRQFILSSKKLLLSDSGFYLCAWTSPLDIRFGPGTRLTVT.

The chain joins TRBV5-4 to TRBJ2-5; D is uncertain. The CDR3 is made up of 15 amino acids. Trimming took 3 bases from V and 5 from J, leaving 17 bases between them. CDR1 SGHNT and CDR2 YYREEE come from the germline V gene (reference sequence). The CDR3 sequence: CASSSRAVVGETQYF. CDR3 in DNA: TGTGCCAGCAGCTCTCGGGCAGTGGTTGGTGAGACCCAGTACTTC. Together with reference TRBV5-4 and TRBJ2-5, the CDR3 gives the full variable domain: ETGVTQSPTHLIKTRGQQVTLRCSSQSGHNTVSWYQQALGQGPQFIFQYYREEENGRGNFPPRFSGLQFPNYSSELNVNALELDDSALYLCASSSRAVVGETQYFGPGTRLLVL.

This chain links TRBV3-1 (or the pseudogene TRBV3-2) with TRBJ2-5; D may correspond to TRBD1 or TRBD2 (6 bases each). V was cut by 0 bases and J by 5 bases, with 13 bases left in between. Germline assignment: CDR1 LGHDT and CDR2 YNNKEL (reference sequence). The CDR3 has 15 residues. The CDR3 protein is CASSQDSGAGETQYF. CDR3 coding DNA: TGTGCCAGCAGCCAAGATTCAGGGGCGGGGGAGACCCAGTACTTC.

V is TRBV18 and J is TRBJ2-5; D may be TRBD2 (6 bases). The CDR3 is 17 residues long. The germline gives CDR1 KGHSH, CDR2 LQKENI. Trimming pared 0 bases from V and 2 bases from J, leaving 16 bases between. For the CDR3, the DNA is TGTGCCAGCTCACCACCTCGGAATAGCGGAGCACAAGAGACCCAGTACTTC. It codes for CASSPPRNSGAQETQYF.

The rearrangement uses TRBV6-6 and TRBJ2-1; 8 bases are shared with TRBD1. V dropped 6 bases and J dropped 8; count of bases not matched to a gene: 6. Germline CDR1 is MNHNY and CDR2 is SVGAGI (reference sequence). This CDR3 comprises 13 residues. Here the CDR3 DNA reads TGTGCCAGCAGCCAGGACAGGGACCATGAGCAGTTCTTC. Residues: CASSQDRDHEQFF.

V gene TRBV27 combines with J gene TRBJ2-7; TRBD2 is a possible D gene (5 bases). The germline V gene has CDR1 MNHEY and CDR2 SMNVEV (reference sequence). V lost 0 bases and J lost 3, with 18 bases in between. The CDR3 is 17 amino acids. The CDR3 DNA follows: TGTGCCAGCAGTTTATCGCCTTATCCGGGAATGAACTACGAGCAGTACTTC. Translating it yields CASSLSPYPGMNYEQYF.

Within the sample, this clone is medium-sized (0.01 to 0.1%). V is TRBV13 and J is TRBJ2-5, with 9 bases matching TRBD2. J lost 1 base, V lost 6 bases, and 3 bases had no gene match. This CDR3 is built from 14 residues. Germline assignment: CDR1 PRHDT and CDR2 FYEKMQ (reference sequence). CDR3 loop: CASSLTSGQETQYF. The CDR3 DNA is TGTGCCAGCAGTCTGACTAGCGGCCAAGAGACCCAGTACTTC.

This clone has only a few counts. V is TRBV12-3 or TRBV12-4 and J is TRBJ2-7; D not certain. The CDR3 has 12 amino acids. V lost 4 bases and J lost 6, with 10 bases in between. Here the CDR3 reads CASSYHPGEQYF. The CDR3 coding sequence is TGTGCCAGCAGTTACCACCCGGGCGAGCAGTACTTC.

The rearrangement uses TRBV5-1 and TRBJ2-1; D remains ambiguous. The CDR3 is 15 residues long. Germline CDR1 and CDR2: SGHRS and YFSETQ. Between the trimmed V and J ends, which lost 5 bases and 0 bases, there was a span of 12 bases. This chain's CDR3 is CASRIDRSSYNEQFF. The CDR3 DNA follows: TGCGCCAGCAGAATTGACCGGAGCTCCTACAATGAGCAGTTCTTC.

This clone has only one observation. The V gene is TRBV19, the J gene TRBJ1-4; possible D gene TRBD1, 6 bases. Deletions cut 6 bases from V and 11 bases from J, with 25 bases between. This CDR3 has 16 amino acids. The germline gives CDR1 LNHDA, CDR2 SQIVND (reference sequence). The CDR3 DNA reads TGTGCCAGTAGCGAAAGAGTCTTGGGGGACATTGCCAAACTGTTTTTT. Translating it yields CASSERVLGDIAKLFF.

The rearrangement uses TRBV6-1 and TRBJ2-6; D unclear. Deletions cut 3 bases from V and 3 bases from J, with 9 bases between. Germline lookup yields CDR1 MNHNS and CDR2 SASEGT. This CDR3 spans 15 amino acids. This CDR3 reads CASSEGWGGANVLTF. Here the CDR3 DNA reads TGTGCCAGCAGTGAGGGTTGGGGTGGGGCCAACGTCCTGACTTTC.

V usage is TRBV7-9 and J usage is TRBJ2-1; D perhaps matches TRBD2 (6 bases). This CDR3 has 15 residues. Deletions cut 7 bases from V and 1 base from J, with 14 bases between. Germline values: CDR1 SEHNR, CDR2 FQNEAQ (reference sequence). CDR3 region: CASTRSGLSYNEQFF. The CDR3 DNA follows: TGTGCCAGCACCCGATCGGGACTGTCCTACAATGAGCAGTTCTTC.

V gene TRBV30 combines with J gene TRBJ1-1; 7 bases line up with TRBD1. The V gene's germline CDR1 is GTSNPN and CDR2 SVGIG (reference sequence). V shed 1 base and J 12 bases; nucleotides not matched to a gene: 11. The CDR3 is 13 amino acids. CDR3 in DNA: TGTGCCTGGAGTGAGGGGACAGTCGGGTCCCCTTTCTTT. The encoded protein is CAWSEGTVGSPFF. The whole variable domain, filled in from reference TRBV30 and TRBJ1-1, reads SQTIHQWPATLVQPVGSPLSLECTVEGTSNPNLYWYRQAAGRGLQLLFYSVGIGQISSEVPQNLSASRPQDRQFILSSKKLLLSDSGFYLCAWSEGTVGSPFFGQGTRLTVV.

CDR3 sequence (DNA): TGTGCCAGCAGTGCACAGGGGATGAACACTGAAGCTTTCTTT. Translating it yields CASSAQGMNTEAFF. The rearrangement joins TRBV7-9 to TRBJ1-1; 7 nucleotides agree with TRBD1. Trimming at V came to 6 bases and at J to 0 bases, leaving 4 bases not matched to a gene. From germline, CDR1 is SEHNR and CDR2 FQNEAQ (reference sequence). The CDR3 loop spans 14 amino acids.

The V gene is TRBV3-1 (or the pseudogene TRBV3-2), the J gene TRBJ1-1, with D possibly matching TRBD1 (5 bases). Per the germline V gene, CDR1 is LGHDT and CDR2 is YNNKEL (reference sequence). V was cut by 8 bases and J by 4 bases, with 14 bases left in between. CDR3 length: 13 amino acids. CDR3 sequence (DNA): TGTGCCAGCCGGGACCCGGCGGGCACTGAAGCTTTCTTT. Translated: CASRDPAGTEAFF.

This clone was counted once. This chain joins TRBV28 and TRBJ2-1; no definite D call. The CDR3 has 14 residues. Trimming stripped 5 bases from V and 4 bases from J, with 12 bases between. Germline V lookup: CDR1 MDHEN, CDR2 SYDVKM. The CDR3 DNA reads as TGTGCCAGCAGTCCCAACGAAATTTACAATGAGCAGTTCTTC. As protein: CASSPNEIYNEQFF.

This chain connects TRBV2 to TRBJ2-3; 9 nucleotides match TRBD1. This CDR3 has 15 residues. Germline-derived CDR1 and CDR2 are SNHLY and FYNNEI. With V trimmed by 6 bases and J by 5 bases, 9 bases remained unmatched. CDR3 in amino acids: CASSWGGQGGDTQYF. CDR3 nucleotide sequence: TGTGCCAGCAGCTGGGGGGGACAGGGAGGAGATACGCAGTATTTT. Supplemented by reference TRBV2 and TRBJ2-3, the full variable domain reads EPEVTQTPSHQVTQMGQEVILRCVPISNHLYFYWYRQILGQKVEFLVSFYNNEISEKSEIFDDQFSVERPDGSNFTLKIRSTKLEDSAMYFCASSWGGQGGDTQYFGPGTRLTVL.

The chain carries TRBV20-1 and TRBJ2-3; TRBD1 aligns across 12 bases. The CDR3 runs 15 residues. The ends lost 3 bases at V and 4 bases at J; junction bases unmatched: 5. CDR1 is DFQATT, CDR2 SNEGSKA, per germline (reference sequence). DNA for the CDR3: TGCAGTGCTAGTGGCGGGACAGGGGGCGCAGATACGCAGTATTTT. This sequence encodes CSASGGTGGADTQYF.